This T cell receptor (beta chain) derives from a study of memory CD4+ T cells and cytomegalovirus serostatus. Study-wide results and caveats: Suggested: most of the CMV-linked TCR signature lies in CD4+ memory cells.

The sort gate was single viable CD3+CD4+CD8-CD45RO+ cells for memory CD4+ T cells. After thawing, CD4+ T cells were positively selected. The CDR3 is 15 amino acids. The V and J ends lost 3 bases and 3 bases, in that order; junction bases with no gene match: 5. In germline, CDR1 is SGDLS, CDR2 YYNGEE. Note on this clone: Its antigen is unknown.

Sequenced by immunoSEQ multiplex PCR; TCRdb stores in-frame clones only, minus some. The sample has about 50,000 clones; under 85% are singletons. Sequencing used memory CD4+ T cells from blood. The clonotype was recovered from an adult in good health and CMV-seronegative. The chain links TRBV9 to TRBJ2-2; 7 bases align to TRBD1. CDR3 region: CASSEQGLDTGELFF. In DNA form, the CDR3 reads TGTGCCAGCAGCGAACAGGGGCTCGACACCGGGGAGCTGTTTTTT.